Listed here are 27 T cell receptor beta chains from one sample, sequenced in a study of vaccination effects on CD4 cells after COVID-19. The table came from immunoSEQ multiplex PCR; TCRdb's copy has only in-frame clones and leaves some out. The sample gives 30,000 to 40,000 clones, approximately 69% of which show up once; about 8.1% is in the top ten. Within the ViraFEST assay, antigen-specific CD4+ T cells underwent expansion with viral peptide pools prior to sequencing. Investigators separated out CD4+ T cells once approximately 11 days of culture had passed. It was two doses of either the BNT162b2 or mRNA-1273 vaccine that participants received. These receptors are not linked to any known antigen. Sequenced here: CD4+ T cells from PBMCs cultured with SARS-CoV-2 spike peptides, sampled after COVID-19 vaccination. These receptors all come from a human donor who received a COVID-19 vaccine.

The genes are TRBV5-1 and TRBJ1-2, with TRBD1 as a possible D gene (6 bases). V shed 0 bases and J shed 5 bases, with 11 bases lying between them. CDR1 and CDR2 from the germline V gene are SGHRS and YFSETQ. This CDR3 has 14 amino acids. CDR3 sequence: CASSLVSGDYGYTF. The CDR3, as DNA: TGCGCCAGCAGCTTGGTTTCAGGGGATTATGGCTACACCTTC.

This clone has a count of ten or more. V usage is TRBV4-1 and J usage is TRBJ2-7; possibly TRBD2 for D (6 bases). The germline V gene has CDR1 MGHRA and CDR2 YSYEKL. The CDR3 sequence is 15 residues long. Trimming removed 6 bases at V and 0 bases at J, with 15 bases between. Here the CDR3 DNA reads TGCGCCAGCAGGCGGGGCGCCGGGGCCTCCTACGAGCAGTACTTC. Translating gives CASRRGAGASYEQYF.

By frequency in the sample, this clone is large. The rearrangement uses TRBV7-9 and TRBJ1-3, with D unclear. V lost 5 bases, J lost 2 bases, and 4 bases lay in between. This CDR3 contains 12 residues. Germline-derived CDR1 and CDR2 are SEHNR and FQNEAQ (reference sequence). The CDR3 sequence is CASSPTGNTIYF. The CDR3 DNA reads as TGTGCCAGCAGCCCGACTGGAAACACCATATATTTT.

This clone occurred a few times. The chain employs TRBV28 and TRBJ2-3; D perhaps matches TRBD1 (6 bases). The CDR3 runs to 15 residues. CDR1 and CDR2 (germline): MDHEN, SYDVKM. Trimming removed 5 bases from V and 0 bases from J, with 12 bases in between. CDR3 nucleotides: TGTGCCAGCAGTCGTGGGACAAATAGCACAGATACGCAGTATTTT. Translation gives CASSRGTNSTDTQYF.

The sample holds a few counts of this clone. The chain uses TRBV5-1 and TRBJ2-3; D is perhaps TRBD1 (5 bases). CDR3 size: 15 residues. Trimming removed 4 bases from V and 2 bases from J, with 14 bases in between. Germline assignment: CDR1 SGHRS and CDR2 YFSETQ. CDR3 in amino acids: CASSLSDTITDTQYF. The CDR3 DNA reads as TGCGCCAGCAGCCTCTCGGACACTATCACAGATACGCAGTATTTT.

This clone occurred a few times. V usage is TRBV2 and J usage is TRBJ2-4; D unclear. Germline-derived CDR1 and CDR2 are SNHLY and FYNNEI. Trimming pared 10 bases from V and 2 bases from J, leaving 15 bases between. The CDR3 totals 14 residues. For the CDR3, the DNA is TGTGCCACCTCGTCGCTGGGTACCAAAAACATTCAGTACTTC. It codes for CATSSLGTKNIQYF.

This chain uses TRBV6-5 with TRBJ2-1; D is undetermined. CDR1 and CDR2 from the germline V gene are MNHEY and SVGAGI. There are 13 residues in the CDR3. V was shortened by 7 bases and J by 12 bases, with 19 bases between the two germline ends. CDR3 nucleotide sequence: TGTGCCAGCAACAACCGTCCCCTTGGCGGGCAGTTCTTC. This translates into CASNNRPLGGQFF.

V is TRBV10-2 and J is TRBJ2-5, with 12 bases matching TRBD2. V lost 2 bases, J lost 4 bases, and 8 bases stayed unmatched. Germline CDR1 and CDR2: WSHSY and SAAADI. The CDR3 has 17 residues. This CDR3 reads CASSEGLAGTRRETQYF. CDR3 coding DNA: TGCGCCAGCAGTGAGGGACTAGCGGGGACCCGACGAGAGACCCAGTACTTC.

For the CDR3, the DNA is TGTGCCAGCAGCCGATCGGGACAGGCTGAGTATGGCTACACCTTC. Translating it yields CASSRSGQAEYGYTF. V usage is TRBV5-4 and J usage is TRBJ1-2, with 8 bases matching TRBD1. The CDR3 length is 15 residues. Per germline, CDR1 SGHNT and CDR2 YYREEE (reference sequence). V was pared by 4 bases and J by 5 bases, with 10 bases of the junction left unmatched.

V gene TRBV27 combines with J gene TRBJ2-7; 12 nucleotides agree with TRBD2. The CDR3 loop spans 20 amino acids. V lost 4 bases to trimming and J lost 7 bases; unmatched junction nucleotides: 23. The germline gives CDR1 MNHEY, CDR2 SMNVEV (reference sequence). The CDR3 DNA reads as TGTGCCAGCAGTTCCACCCGGGGGACAAGATACGGGACTAGCGGGTCGGAGCAGTACTTC. Protein sequence: CASSSTRGTRYGTSGSEQYF.

The chain combines TRBV10-3 with TRBJ2-1; maybe TRBD1 (6 bases). CDR3 size: 15 residues. Between the trimmed V and J ends, which lost 4 bases and 3 bases, there was a span of 13 bases. Germline CDR1 reads ENHRY; CDR2 reads SYGVKD. The CDR3 loop reads CAISASTGIYNEQFF. The CDR3 DNA reads as TGTGCCATCAGTGCGTCTACAGGGATCTACAATGAGCAGTTCTTC.

V usage is TRBV27 and J usage is TRBJ2-7; D ambiguous. Germline CDR1 reads MNHEY; CDR2 reads SMNVEV (reference sequence). Deletions cut 3 bases from V and 0 bases from J, with 6 bases between. This CDR3 spans 13 amino acids. The CDR3 is CASSLMGSYEQYF. For the CDR3, the DNA is TGTGCCAGCAGTTTGATGGGCTCCTACGAGCAGTACTTC.

The chain combines TRBV7-2 with TRBJ2-1, with a tentative D call TRBD2 (6 bases). The germline gives CDR1 SGHTA, CDR2 FQGNSA. Trimming pared 5 bases from V and 0 bases from J, leaving 14 bases between. The CDR3 has 16 amino acids. In nucleotides, the CDR3 is TGTGCCAGCAGCCGGGCGGGGAGCAGCTCCTACAATGAGCAGTTCTTC. Translated, it gives CASSRAGSSSYNEQFF.

This clone was seen once. V is TRBV7-2 and J is TRBJ2-7; 8 bases are shared with TRBD1. Per germline, CDR1 SGHTA and CDR2 FQGNSA. This CDR3 spans 15 amino acids. V dropped 3 bases and J dropped 0; count of bases not matched to a gene: 4. CDR3 amino acids: CASSFTGTGSYEQYF. The CDR3, as DNA: TGTGCCAGCAGCTTTACCGGGACAGGCTCCTACGAGCAGTACTTC.

The genes are TRBV18 and TRBJ1-1; D might be TRBD1 (5 bases). Trimming took off 4 bases at V and 1 base at J, with 7 bases between the two ends. Germline-derived CDR1 and CDR2 are KGHSH and LQKENI. This CDR3 is built from 13 residues. The CDR3 region has the DNA TGTGCCAGCTCACTCGGACAGAACACTGAAGCTTTCTTT. This encodes CASSLGQNTEAFF.

A single count supports this clone. The J gene is TRBJ2-2, the V gene TRBV27; D possibly uses TRBD1 or TRBD2 (5 bases each). With 6 bases removed from V and 4 bases from J, the gap between germline ends came to 12 bases. There are 14 residues in the CDR3. Germline CDR1 reads MNHEY; CDR2 reads SMNVEV (reference sequence). The CDR3 coding sequence is TGTGCCAGCAGGGCAGGGAGATCCACCGGGGAGCTGTTTTTT. Its protein is CASRAGRSTGELFF.

The chain couples TRBV13 to TRBJ1-4; no definite D call. CDR1 is PRHDT and CDR2 is FYEKMQ in the germline V gene (reference sequence). This CDR3 is 15 amino acids long. Trimming shortened V by 7 bases and J by 5 bases, and 17 bases separated the two germline ends. CDR3 sequence: CASTATGNPNEKLFF. The CDR3 bases are TGTGCCAGCACTGCAACCGGCAATCCGAATGAAAAACTGTTTTTT.

The chain has TRBV3-1 (or the pseudogene TRBV3-2) and TRBJ2-1, with 9 nucleotides matching TRBD1. Trimming at V came to 3 bases and at J to 15 bases, leaving 6 bases not matched to a gene. The CDR3 runs to 12 residues. Germline loops: CDR1 LGHDT, CDR2 YNNKEL (reference sequence). CDR3 sequence reads: CASSQGDRAGFF. CDR3 bases: TGTGCCAGCAGCCAGGGGGACAGGGCTGGGTTCTTC.

This sequence joins TRBV6-5 and TRBJ1-5; D perhaps matches TRBD1 (5 bases). CDR3 length: 14 amino acids. Between the trimmed V and J ends, which lost 4 bases and 11 bases, there was a span of 18 bases. CDR1 is MNHEY and CDR2 is SVGAGI in the germline V gene. The CDR3 region is CASSSNFWTGAQHF. CDR3 nucleotides: TGTGCCAGCAGTTCTAACTTCTGGACGGGGGCCCAGCATTTT.

The chain is built from TRBV25-1 and TRBJ1-2; maybe TRBD1 (5 bases). Germline V gives CDR1 MGHDK, CDR2 SYGVNS. V lost 2 bases to trimming and J lost 8 bases, with 15 bases between them. The CDR3 is 14 residues long. CDR3 loop: CASSEPGTPRGYTF. The CDR3 DNA sequence: TGTGCCAGCAGTGAACCCGGGACTCCTAGGGGCTACACCTTC.

The chain couples TRBV7-6 to TRBJ2-1; 11 nucleotides line up with TRBD2. J gave up 10 bases and V 5 bases, and 10 bases lay outside the gene matches. Germline loops: CDR1 SGHVS, CDR2 FNYEAQ. CDR3 length: 15 residues. CDR3: CASSTTSGRSGEQFF. DNA for the CDR3: TGTGCCAGCAGCACCACTAGCGGGAGATCAGGGGAGCAGTTCTTC.

V gene TRBV7-9 combines with J gene TRBJ2-5; D gene unclear. The germline CDR1 and CDR2 sequences are SEHNR and FQNEAQ (reference sequence). V was trimmed by 3 bases and J by 2 bases, leaving 19 bases between them. The CDR3 spans 17 residues. The CDR3 DNA reads TGTGCCAGCAGCTTGAATTCTTGGGCTCAGCATCAAGAGACCCAGTACTTC. Translation: CASSLNSWAQHQETQYF.

This chain uses TRBV7-9 with TRBJ1-4; D might be TRBD1 (6 bases). The CDR3 is 15 residues long. Trimming removed 4 bases from V and 4 bases from J, with 13 bases in between. In germline, CDR1 is SEHNR, CDR2 FQNEAQ (reference sequence). The CDR3 loop reads CASSSTGRINEKLFF. Here the CDR3 DNA reads TGTGCCAGCAGCTCAACAGGGAGGATTAATGAAAAACTGTTTTTT.

This clone was seen just once. V and J are TRBV4-2 and TRBJ2-5; D call uncertain. Germline V gene sequence: CDR1 LGHNA, CDR2 YNFKEQ. The CDR3 is made up of 14 amino acids. Deletions cut 0 bases from V and 5 bases from J, with 10 bases between. CDR3 protein: CASSQDSDGETQYF. CDR3 DNA: TGTGCCAGCAGCCAAGACTCGGATGGGGAGACCCAGTACTTC.

V gene TRBV6-2 or TRBV6-3 combines with J gene TRBJ2-5; 11 bases match TRBD2. Germline values: CDR1 MNHEY, CDR2 SVGEGT. The CDR3 has 19 amino acids. The V segment lost 2 bases and the J segment 1 base; nucleotides outside the gene matches: 12. CDR3 sequence reads: CASSYTWTSGPTSQETQYF. The CDR3 DNA reads TGTGCCAGCAGTTACACCTGGACTAGCGGGCCAACTTCCCAAGAGACCCAGTACTTC.

V and J are TRBV19 and TRBJ2-1, with 7 bases identical to TRBD2. There are 16 residues in the CDR3. Trimming cost V 4 bases and J 0 bases; bases outside gene matches: 6. The V gene's germline CDR1 is LNHDA and CDR2 SQIVND (reference sequence). CDR3 DNA sequence: TGTGCCAGTAGTAGGGCTAGCGGAGGCTCCTACAATGAGCAGTTCTTC. As protein: CASSRASGGSYNEQFF.

J is TRBJ2-1 and V is TRBV2, with D perhaps matching TRBD1 or TRBD2 (5 bases each). CDR1 and CDR2 from the germline V gene are SNHLY and FYNNEI. This CDR3 is built from 15 residues. V was clipped by 3 bases and J by 8 bases, with 17 bases between them. CDR3 sequence (DNA): TGTGCCAGCAGTGATGGAAGGATTAGAGGGGATGAGCAGTTCTTC. Amino acid sequence: CASSDGRIRGDEQFF.